This paragraph covers one TCR beta chain sequence. Its target is unknown. Germline and junction disagree at one end, which may indicate a read error. This record belongs to a study of shared clonotypes between healthy human individuals. Clones were read by immunoSEQ multiplex PCR, and TCRdb kept only the in-frame ones, dropping some. The sample shows some 800,000 clones, 92% of them seen only once. Findings and caveats of the study: Naive subsets, compared against memory subsets, generally had larger estimated richness values.

Germline CDR1 reads SEHNR; CDR2 reads FQNEAQ (reference sequence). This CDR3 contains 10 residues. The naive CD8 population came from CD45RO-negative cells selected for CCR7, without terminally differentiated effector memory CD45RA+ cells. The rearrangement uses TRBV7-9 and TRBJ1-2; D might be TRBD1 (6 bases). The sequence was collected from a man aged 25 to 40 in good health. Sequencing was performed on naive CD8+ T cells sorted from blood. The CDR3 reads CASSSFAGEF. CDR3 coding DNA: TGTGCCAGCAGCTCCTTCGCAGGGGAATTC.